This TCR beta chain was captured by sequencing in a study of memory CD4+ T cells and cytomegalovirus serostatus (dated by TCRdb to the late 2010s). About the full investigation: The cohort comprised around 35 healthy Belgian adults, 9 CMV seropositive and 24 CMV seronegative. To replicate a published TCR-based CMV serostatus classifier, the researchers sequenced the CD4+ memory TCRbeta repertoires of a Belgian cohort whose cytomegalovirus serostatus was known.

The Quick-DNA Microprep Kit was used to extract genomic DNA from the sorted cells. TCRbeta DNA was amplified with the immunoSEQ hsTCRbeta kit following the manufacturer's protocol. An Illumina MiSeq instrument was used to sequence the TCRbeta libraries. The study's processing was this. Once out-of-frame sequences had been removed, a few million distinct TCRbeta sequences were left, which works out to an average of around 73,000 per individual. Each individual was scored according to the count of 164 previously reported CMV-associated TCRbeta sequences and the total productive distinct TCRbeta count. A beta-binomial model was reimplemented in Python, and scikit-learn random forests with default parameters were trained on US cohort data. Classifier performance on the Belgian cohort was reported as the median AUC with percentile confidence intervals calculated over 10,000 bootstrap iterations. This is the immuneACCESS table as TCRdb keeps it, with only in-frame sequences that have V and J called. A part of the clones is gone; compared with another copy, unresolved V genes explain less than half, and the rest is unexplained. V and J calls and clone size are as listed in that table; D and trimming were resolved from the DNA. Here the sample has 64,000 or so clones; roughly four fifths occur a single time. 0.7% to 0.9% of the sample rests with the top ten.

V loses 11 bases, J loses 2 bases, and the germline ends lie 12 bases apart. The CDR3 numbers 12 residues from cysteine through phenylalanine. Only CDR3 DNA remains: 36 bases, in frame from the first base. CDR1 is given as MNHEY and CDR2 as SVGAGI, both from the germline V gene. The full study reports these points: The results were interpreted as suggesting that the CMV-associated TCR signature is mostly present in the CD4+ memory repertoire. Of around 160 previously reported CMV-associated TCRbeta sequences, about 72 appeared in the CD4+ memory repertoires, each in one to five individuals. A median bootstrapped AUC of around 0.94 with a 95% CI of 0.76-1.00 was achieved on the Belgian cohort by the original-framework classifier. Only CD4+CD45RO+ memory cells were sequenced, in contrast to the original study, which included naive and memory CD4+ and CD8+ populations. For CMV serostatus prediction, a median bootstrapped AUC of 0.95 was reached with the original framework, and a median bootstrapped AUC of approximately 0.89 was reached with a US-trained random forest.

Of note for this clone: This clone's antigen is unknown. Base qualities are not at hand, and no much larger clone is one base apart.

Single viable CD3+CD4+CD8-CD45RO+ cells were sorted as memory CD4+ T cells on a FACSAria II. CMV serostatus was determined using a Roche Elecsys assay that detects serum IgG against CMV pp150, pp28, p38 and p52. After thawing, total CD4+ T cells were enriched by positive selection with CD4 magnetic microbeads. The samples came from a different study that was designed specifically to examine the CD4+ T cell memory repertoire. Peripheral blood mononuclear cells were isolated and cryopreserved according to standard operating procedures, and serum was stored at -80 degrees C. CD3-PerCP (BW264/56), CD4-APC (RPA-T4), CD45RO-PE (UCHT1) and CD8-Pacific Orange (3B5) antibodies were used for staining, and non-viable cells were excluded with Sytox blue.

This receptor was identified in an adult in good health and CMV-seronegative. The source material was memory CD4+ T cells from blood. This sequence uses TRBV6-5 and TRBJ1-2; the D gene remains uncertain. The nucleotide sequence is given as TGTGCCTCGAAGGGAGCGAACTATGGCTACACCTTC. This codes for CASKGANYGYTF.